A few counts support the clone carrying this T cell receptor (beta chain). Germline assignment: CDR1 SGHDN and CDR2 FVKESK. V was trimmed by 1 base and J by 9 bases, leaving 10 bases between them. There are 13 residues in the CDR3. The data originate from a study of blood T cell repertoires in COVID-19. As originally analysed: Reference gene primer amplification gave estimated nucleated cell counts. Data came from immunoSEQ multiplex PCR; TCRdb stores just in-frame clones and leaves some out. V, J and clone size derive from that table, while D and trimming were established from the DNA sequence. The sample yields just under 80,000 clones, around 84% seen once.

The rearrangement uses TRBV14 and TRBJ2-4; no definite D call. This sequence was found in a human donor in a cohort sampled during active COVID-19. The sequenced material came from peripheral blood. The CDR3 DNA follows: TGTGCCAGCAGCCAAGGTCCCGAGTCCATTCAGTACTTC. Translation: CASSQGPESIQYF.